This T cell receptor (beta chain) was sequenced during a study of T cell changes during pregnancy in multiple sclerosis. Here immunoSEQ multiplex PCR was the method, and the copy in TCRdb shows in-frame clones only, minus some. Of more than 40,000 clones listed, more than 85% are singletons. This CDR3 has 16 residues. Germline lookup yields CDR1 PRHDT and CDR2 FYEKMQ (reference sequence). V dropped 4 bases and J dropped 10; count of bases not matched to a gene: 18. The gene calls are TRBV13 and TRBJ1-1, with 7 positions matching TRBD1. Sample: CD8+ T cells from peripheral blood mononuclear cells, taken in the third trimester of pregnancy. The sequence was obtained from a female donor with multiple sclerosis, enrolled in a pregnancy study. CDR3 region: CASSSQTGNGELGAFF. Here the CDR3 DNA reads TGTGCCAGCAGCTCGCAGACAGGGAACGGTGAATTGGGAGCTTTCTTT.